The T cell receptor (beta chain) described here comes from a study of T cells in Graves' hyperthyroidism and ophthalmopathy. Study-wide results and caveats: Among clonotypes expanded in thyroid above 0.001, most were also found in blood.

There were TCR beta CDR3 regions amplified from RNA transcripts. The study used the HTBI primer set for a first-round RT-PCR of the TCR CDR3. TCRdb re-called the multiplex PCR reads through MiXCR, storing one row per CDR3 protein. The data hold approximately 720,000 distinct CDR3 sequences, with under 20% observed a single time. This clonotype was seen many times. The antigen remains unidentified. The receptor was isolated from a woman in her fifties or sixties with Graves' hyperthyroidism that later progressed to Graves' ophthalmopathy. Sequenced: blood.

CDR3 DNA: TGTGCCAGCAGCCGCGGACTGCTAGCGGGGGGCGGGAATGAGCAGTTCTTC. This gives the protein CASSRGLLAGGGNEQFF. The chain has TRBV3-1 and TRBJ2-1, with 11 bases lining up with TRBD2. Germline V gene lookup returns CDR1 LGHDT and CDR2 YNNKEL (reference sequence). This CDR3 is 17 amino acids long. V shed 4 bases and J 7 bases; nucleotides not matched to a gene: 12.